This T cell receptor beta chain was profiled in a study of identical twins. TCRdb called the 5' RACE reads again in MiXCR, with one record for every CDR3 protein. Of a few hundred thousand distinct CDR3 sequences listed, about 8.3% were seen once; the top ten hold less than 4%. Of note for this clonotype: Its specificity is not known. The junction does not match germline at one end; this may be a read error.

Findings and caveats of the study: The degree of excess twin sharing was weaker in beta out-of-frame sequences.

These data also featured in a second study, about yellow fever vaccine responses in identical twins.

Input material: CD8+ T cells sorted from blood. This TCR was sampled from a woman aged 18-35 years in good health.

The CDR3 DNA reads as TGTGCCAGCTGCCAAGACAGAGTTGGACAAGGGATTCGAGAGACCCAGTACTTC. It translates to CASCQDRVGQGIRETQYF. V and J are TRBV3-1 and TRBJ2-5, with D possibly TRBD1 on 5 matching bases. Germline V gene sequence: CDR1 LGHDT, CDR2 YNNKEL (reference sequence). The CDR3 loop spans 18 amino acids.